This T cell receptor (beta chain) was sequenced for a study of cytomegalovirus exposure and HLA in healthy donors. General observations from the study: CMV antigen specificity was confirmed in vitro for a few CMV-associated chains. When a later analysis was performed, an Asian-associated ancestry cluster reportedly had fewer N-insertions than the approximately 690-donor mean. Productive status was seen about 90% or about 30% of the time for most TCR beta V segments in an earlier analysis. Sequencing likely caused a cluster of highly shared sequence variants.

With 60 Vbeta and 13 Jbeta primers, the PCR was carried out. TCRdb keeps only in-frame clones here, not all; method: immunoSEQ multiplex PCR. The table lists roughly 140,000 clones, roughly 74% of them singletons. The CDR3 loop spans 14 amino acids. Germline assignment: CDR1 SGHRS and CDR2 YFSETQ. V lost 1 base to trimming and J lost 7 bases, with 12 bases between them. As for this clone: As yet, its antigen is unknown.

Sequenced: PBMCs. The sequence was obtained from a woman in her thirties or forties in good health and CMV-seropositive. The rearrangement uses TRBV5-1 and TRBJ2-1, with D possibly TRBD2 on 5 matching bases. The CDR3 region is CASSLMGVGNEQFF. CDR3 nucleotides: TGCGCCAGCAGCTTGATGGGAGTGGGAAATGAGCAGTTCTTC.